The 6 T cell receptor beta chains presented below share a single source sample, sequenced in a study of radiotherapy plus CTLA-4 blockade in lung cancer. Sequenced by immunoSEQ multiplex PCR; TCRdb stores in-frame clones only, minus some. Of some 46,000 clones detected, around 77% appear once; the ten largest clones hold over 2.5%. Sequenced here: peripheral blood, sampled from a patient treated with radiotherapy plus ipilimumab. The receptors come from a human donor with non-small cell lung cancer whose response to radiotherapy plus ipilimumab could not be evaluated.

This clone is a singleton in its sample. The genes are TRBV6-6 and TRBJ2-7; a weak D match, TRBD1 (6 bases). Trimming took 0 bases from V and 3 from J, leaving 9 bases between them. CDR3 size: 14 residues. The germline V gene has CDR1 MNHNY and CDR2 SVGAGI (reference sequence). CDR3 nucleotides: TGTGCCAGCAGTTACTCTCAGGGGATCTACGAGCAGTACTTC. Its translation is CASSYSQGIYEQYF.

This clone was found once. The V call is TRBV27, the J call TRBJ2-7; 7 bases are shared with TRBD2. With V trimmed by 8 bases and J by 3 bases, 16 bases remained unmatched. The CDR3 contains 16 residues. Germline V gives CDR1 MNHEY, CDR2 SMNVEV (reference sequence). The CDR3 loop reads CASGLALGRGLYEQYF. The CDR3 DNA reads as TGTGCCAGCGGCCTAGCGTTGGGGAGGGGACTCTACGAGCAGTACTTC.

This chain uses TRBV7-9 with TRBJ2-3; TRBD2 agrees at 8 bases. The CDR3 extends over 16 amino acids. Germline loops: CDR1 SEHNR, CDR2 FQNEAQ (reference sequence). V gave up 3 bases and J gave up 0 bases; unmatched junction bases: 5. Here the CDR3 DNA reads TGTGCCAGCAGCTTGGCGGGAGGTACTAGCACAGATACGCAGTATTTT. Amino acid sequence: CASSLAGGTSTDTQYF.

The gene calls are TRBV5-4 and TRBJ2-1, with 9 bases identical to TRBD1. Looked up from germline, CDR1 is SGHNT and CDR2 is YYREEE (reference sequence). CDR3 length: 15 residues. After removal of 4 bases from V and 6 bases from J, the junction contained 8 bases not matched to a gene. The CDR3 sequence: CASSLPGTGLNEQFF. DNA of the CDR3: TGTGCCAGCAGCCTACCCGGGACAGGGCTCAATGAGCAGTTCTTC.

The chain is built from TRBV18 and TRBJ1-3, with TRBD1 matching over 9 bases. The CDR3 is made up of 17 amino acids. J gave up 2 bases and V 4 bases, and 9 bases lay outside the gene matches. Per germline, CDR1 KGHSH and CDR2 LQKENI. CDR3 sequence: CASSQLPRDRAGNTIYF. CDR3 nucleotides: TGTGCCAGCTCACAACTCCCGAGGGACAGGGCTGGAAACACCATATATTTT.

The chain uses TRBV6-5 and TRBJ2-7, with 7 bases identical to TRBD1. J was trimmed by 3 bases and V by 5 bases; bases with no gene match: 7. CDR1 and CDR2 (germline): MNHEY, SVGAGI. The CDR3 spans 14 residues. CDR3 DNA sequence: TGTGCCAGCAGTGCGACAGGGAGCCGCTACGAGCAGTACTTC. Amino acids: CASSATGSRYEQYF.